This T cell receptor (beta chain) is from a study of Ad26.COV2.S vaccination and SARS-CoV-2 variants. Study in general: The Ad26.COV2.S arm of the COV1001 trial was where the donor was placed. Ad26.COV2.S was injected intramuscularly once or twice, 56 days apart.

The CDR3 is made up of 12 amino acids. With 4 bases removed from V and 5 bases from J, the gap between germline ends came to 9 bases. The germline V gene encodes CDR1 SGHDT and CDR2 YYEEEE. Repertoires were generated with immunoSEQ multiplex PCR, while TCRdb's copy carries only in-frame clones and drops some. This repertoire shows some 500,000 clones, roughly 89% found once; its top ten account for approximately 2.5%. Treatment noted: over 15 received Ad26.COV2.S at low or high dose, single or two shots; 5 received placebo; per-sample allocation not given. At day 63 after the first vaccine or placebo injection, samples were drawn.

The chain uses TRBV5-6 and TRBJ1-1; D may be TRBD1 (5 bases). This TCR derives from a person aged 18 to 65 who received the Ad26.COV2.S COVID-19 vaccine or a placebo. The material sequenced was peripheral blood, taken in a trial of Ad26.COV2.S vaccine versus placebo. As DNA, the CDR3 is TGTGCCAGCAGCGGGTGGGGGACTGAAGCTTTCTTT. This translates into CASSGWGTEAFF.